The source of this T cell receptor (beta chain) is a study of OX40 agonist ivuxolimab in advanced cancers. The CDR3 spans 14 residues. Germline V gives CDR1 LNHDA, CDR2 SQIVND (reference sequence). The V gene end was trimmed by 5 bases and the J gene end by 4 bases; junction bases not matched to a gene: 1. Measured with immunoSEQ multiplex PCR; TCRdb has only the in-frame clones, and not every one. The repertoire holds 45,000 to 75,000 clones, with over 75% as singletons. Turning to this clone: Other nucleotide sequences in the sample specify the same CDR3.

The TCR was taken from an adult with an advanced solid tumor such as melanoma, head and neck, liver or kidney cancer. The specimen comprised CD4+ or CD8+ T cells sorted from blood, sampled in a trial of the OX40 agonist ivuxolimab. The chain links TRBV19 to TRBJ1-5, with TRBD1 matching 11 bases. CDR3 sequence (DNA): TGTGCCAGTAGTGGGACAGGGGGTAATCAGCCCCAGCATTTT. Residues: CASSGTGGNQPQHF.